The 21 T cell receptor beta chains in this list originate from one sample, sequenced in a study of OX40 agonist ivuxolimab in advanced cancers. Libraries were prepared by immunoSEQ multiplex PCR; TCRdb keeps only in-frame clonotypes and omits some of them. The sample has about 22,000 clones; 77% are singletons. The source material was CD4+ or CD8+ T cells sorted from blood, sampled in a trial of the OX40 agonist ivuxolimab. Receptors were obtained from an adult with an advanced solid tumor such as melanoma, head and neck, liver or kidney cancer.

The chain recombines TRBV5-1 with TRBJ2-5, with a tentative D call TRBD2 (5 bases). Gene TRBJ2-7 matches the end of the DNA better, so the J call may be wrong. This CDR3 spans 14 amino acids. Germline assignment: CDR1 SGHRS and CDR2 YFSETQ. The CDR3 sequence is CASSLASGSYEQYF. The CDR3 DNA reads TGCGCCAGCAGCTTGGCTTCGGGGAGCTACGAGCAGTACTTC.

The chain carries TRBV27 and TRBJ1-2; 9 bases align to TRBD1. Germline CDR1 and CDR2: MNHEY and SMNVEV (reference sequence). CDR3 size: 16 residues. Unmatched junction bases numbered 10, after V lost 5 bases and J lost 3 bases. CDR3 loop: CASSNTGTGRDYGYTF. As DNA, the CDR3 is TGTGCCAGCAGTAACACCGGGACAGGGCGGGACTATGGCTACACCTTC.

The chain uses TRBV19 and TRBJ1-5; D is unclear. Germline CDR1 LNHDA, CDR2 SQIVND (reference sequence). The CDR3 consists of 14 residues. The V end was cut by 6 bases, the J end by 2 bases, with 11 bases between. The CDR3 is CASRFRKGNQPQHF. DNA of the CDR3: TGTGCCAGTAGATTCAGAAAGGGCAATCAGCCCCAGCATTTT.

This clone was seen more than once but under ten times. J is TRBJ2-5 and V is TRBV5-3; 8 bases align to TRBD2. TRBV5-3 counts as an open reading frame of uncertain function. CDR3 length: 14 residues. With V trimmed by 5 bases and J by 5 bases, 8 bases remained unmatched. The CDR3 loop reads CARRHGLAPETQYF. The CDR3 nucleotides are TGTGCCAGAAGACACGGACTAGCTCCCGAGACCCAGTACTTC.

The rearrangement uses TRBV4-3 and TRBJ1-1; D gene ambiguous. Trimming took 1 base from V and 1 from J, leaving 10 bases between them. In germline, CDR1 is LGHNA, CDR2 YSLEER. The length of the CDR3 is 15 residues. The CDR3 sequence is CASSQVQETNTEAFF. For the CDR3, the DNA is TGCGCCAGCAGCCAAGTCCAGGAGACGAACACTGAAGCTTTCTTT.

CDR3 sequence reads: CASSYSGHRATETQYF. The CDR3 bases are TGTGCCAGCAGTTACTCTGGCCACCGCGCTACAGAGACCCAGTACTTC. The chain recombines TRBV6-5 with TRBJ2-5; no definite D call. V lost 0 bases to trimming and J lost 4 bases, with 15 bases between them. The germline CDR1 and CDR2 sequences are MNHEY and SVGAGI. The CDR3 covers 16 residues.

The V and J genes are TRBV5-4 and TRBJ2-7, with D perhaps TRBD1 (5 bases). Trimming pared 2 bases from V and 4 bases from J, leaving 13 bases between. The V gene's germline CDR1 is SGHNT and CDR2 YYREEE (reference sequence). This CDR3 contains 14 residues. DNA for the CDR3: TGTGCCAGCAGCTTAGGCCAGGGCGGTTACGAGCAGTACTTC. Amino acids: CASSLGQGGYEQYF.

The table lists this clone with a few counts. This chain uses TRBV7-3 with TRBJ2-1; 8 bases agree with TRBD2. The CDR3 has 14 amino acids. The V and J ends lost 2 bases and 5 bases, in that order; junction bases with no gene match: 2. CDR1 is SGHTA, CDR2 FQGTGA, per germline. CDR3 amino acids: CASSLAGGNNEQFF. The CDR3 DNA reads TGTGCCAGCAGCTTAGCGGGGGGCAACAATGAGCAGTTCTTC.

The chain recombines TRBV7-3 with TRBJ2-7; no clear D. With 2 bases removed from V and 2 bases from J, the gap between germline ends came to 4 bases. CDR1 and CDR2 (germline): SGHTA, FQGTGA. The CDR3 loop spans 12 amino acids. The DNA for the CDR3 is TGTGCCAGCAGCTTAGTAACCTACGAGCAGTACTTC. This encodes CASSLVTYEQYF.

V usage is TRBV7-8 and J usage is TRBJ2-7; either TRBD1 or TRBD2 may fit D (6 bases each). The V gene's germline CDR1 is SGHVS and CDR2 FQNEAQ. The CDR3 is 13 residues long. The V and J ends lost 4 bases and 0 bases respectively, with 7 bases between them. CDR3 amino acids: CASSWGASYEQYF. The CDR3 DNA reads TGTGCCAGCAGCTGGGGGGCCTCCTACGAGCAGTACTTC.

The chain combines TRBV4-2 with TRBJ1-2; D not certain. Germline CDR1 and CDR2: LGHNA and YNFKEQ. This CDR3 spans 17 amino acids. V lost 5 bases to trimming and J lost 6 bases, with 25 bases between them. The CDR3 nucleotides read TGTGCCAGCAGCTTGGATAGAGACACCTTCGACCGGCATGGCTACACCTTC. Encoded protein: CASSLDRDTFDRHGYTF.

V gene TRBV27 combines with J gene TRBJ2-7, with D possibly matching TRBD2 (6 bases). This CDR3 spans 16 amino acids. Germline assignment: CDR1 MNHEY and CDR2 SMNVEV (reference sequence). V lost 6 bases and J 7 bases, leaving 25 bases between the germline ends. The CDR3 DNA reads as TGTGCCAGCAGAACCACAGGACGCACCGCGGGGAAAGAGCAGTACTTC. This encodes CASRTTGRTAGKEQYF.

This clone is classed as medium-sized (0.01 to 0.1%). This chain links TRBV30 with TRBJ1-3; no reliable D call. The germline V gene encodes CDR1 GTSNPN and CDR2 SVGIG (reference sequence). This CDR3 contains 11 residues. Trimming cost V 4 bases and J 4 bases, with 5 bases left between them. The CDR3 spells CAWNLGNTIYF. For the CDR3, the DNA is TGTGCCTGGAATCTGGGAAACACCATATATTTT. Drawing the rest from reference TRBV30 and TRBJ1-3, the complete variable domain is SQTIHQWPATLVQPVGSPLSLECTVEGTSNPNLYWYRQAAGRGLQLLFYSVGIGQISSEVPQNLSASRPQDRQFILSSKKLLLSDSGFYLCAWNLGNTIYFGEGSWLTVV.

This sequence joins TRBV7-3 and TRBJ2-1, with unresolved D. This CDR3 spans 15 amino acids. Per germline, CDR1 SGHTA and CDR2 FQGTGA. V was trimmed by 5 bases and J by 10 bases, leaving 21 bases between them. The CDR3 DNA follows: TGTGCCAGCAGCCCGTTTCAGAGATCGCTAGAGGAGCAGTTCTTC. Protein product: CASSPFQRSLEEQFF.

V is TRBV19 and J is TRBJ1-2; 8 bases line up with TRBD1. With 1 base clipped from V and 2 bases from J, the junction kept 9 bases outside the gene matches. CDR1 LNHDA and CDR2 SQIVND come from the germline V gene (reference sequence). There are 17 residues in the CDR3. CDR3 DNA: TGTGCCAGTAGTATAGCATCGTGGCAGGGGGCGAACTATGGCTACACCTTC. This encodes CASSIASWQGANYGYTF.

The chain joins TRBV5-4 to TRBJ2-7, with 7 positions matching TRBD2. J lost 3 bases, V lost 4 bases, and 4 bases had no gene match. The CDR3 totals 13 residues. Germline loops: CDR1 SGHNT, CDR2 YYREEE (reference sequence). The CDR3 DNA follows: TGTGCCAGCAGCCGGGGACTACTCTACGAGCAGTACTTC. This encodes CASSRGLLYEQYF.

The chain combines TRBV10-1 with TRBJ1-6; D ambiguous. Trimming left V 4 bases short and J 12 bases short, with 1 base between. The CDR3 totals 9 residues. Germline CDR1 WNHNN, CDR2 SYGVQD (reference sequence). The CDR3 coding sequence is TGCGCCAGCAGTGTACCCCTCCACTTT. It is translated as CASSVPLHF.

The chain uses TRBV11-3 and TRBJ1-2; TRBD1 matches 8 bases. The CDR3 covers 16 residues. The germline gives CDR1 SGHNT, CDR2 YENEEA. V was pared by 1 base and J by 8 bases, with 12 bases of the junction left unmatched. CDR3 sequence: CASSLVTGVVARGYTF. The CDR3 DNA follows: TGTGCCAGCAGCTTAGTGACAGGGGTTGTAGCGCGCGGCTACACCTTC.

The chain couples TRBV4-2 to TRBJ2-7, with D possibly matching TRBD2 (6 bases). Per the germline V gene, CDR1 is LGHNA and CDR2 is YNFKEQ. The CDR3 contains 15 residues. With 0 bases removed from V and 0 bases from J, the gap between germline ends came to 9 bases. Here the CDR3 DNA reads TGTGCCAGCAGCCAAGAGACGGGGGACTCCTACGAGCAGTACTTC. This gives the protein CASSQETGDSYEQYF.

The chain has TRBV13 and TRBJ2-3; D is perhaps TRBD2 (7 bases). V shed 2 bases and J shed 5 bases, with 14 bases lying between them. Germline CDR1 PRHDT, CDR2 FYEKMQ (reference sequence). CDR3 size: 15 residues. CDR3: CASSLRGGARDTQYF. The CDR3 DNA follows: TGTGCCAGCAGCTTAAGGGGGGGGGCCAGAGATACGCAGTATTTT.

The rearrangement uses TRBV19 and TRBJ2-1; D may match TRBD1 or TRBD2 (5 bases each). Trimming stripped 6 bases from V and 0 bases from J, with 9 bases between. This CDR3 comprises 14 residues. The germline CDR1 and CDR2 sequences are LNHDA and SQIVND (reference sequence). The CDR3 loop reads CASRPGSSYNEQFF. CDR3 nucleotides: TGTGCCAGTAGGCCAGGGAGCTCCTACAATGAGCAGTTCTTC. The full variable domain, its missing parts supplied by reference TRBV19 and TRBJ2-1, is DGGITQSPKYLFRKEGQNVTLSCEQNLNHDAMYWYRQDPGQGLRLIYYSQIVNDFQKGDIAEGYSVSREKKESFPLTVTSAQKNPTAFYLCASRPGSSYNEQFFGPGTRLTVL.